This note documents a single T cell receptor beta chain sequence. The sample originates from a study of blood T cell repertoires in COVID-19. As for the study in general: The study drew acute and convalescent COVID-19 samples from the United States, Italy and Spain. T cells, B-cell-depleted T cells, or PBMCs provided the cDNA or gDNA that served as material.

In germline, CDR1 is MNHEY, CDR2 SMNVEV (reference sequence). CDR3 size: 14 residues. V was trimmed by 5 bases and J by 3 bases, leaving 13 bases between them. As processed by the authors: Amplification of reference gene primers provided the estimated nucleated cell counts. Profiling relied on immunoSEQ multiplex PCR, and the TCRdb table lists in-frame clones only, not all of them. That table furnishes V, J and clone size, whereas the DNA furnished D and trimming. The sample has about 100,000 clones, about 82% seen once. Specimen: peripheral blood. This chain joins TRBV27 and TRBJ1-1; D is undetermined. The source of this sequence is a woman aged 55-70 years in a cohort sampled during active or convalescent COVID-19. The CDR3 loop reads CASSPETVYTEAFF. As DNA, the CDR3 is TGTGCCAGCAGTCCAGAGACTGTCTACACTGAAGCTTTCTTT.